The 10 T cell receptor beta chains presented below share a single source sample, sequenced in a study of early T cells in non-severe SARS-CoV-2 infection. In TCRdb, the 5' RACE reads were re-called with MiXCR into one record per CDR3 protein. Of more than 65,000 distinct CDR3 sequences listed, roughly an eighth were seen once; the top ten hold 4.5% to 6.5%. Material for sequencing was whole blood. The receptors were sampled from an adult who was a healthcare worker with PCR-confirmed SARS-CoV-2 infection or an uninfected control (not recorded which).

There are many counts of this clonotype. This chain connects TRBV12-3 or TRBV12-4 to TRBJ2-5, with D perhaps matching TRBD2 (5 bases). The CDR3 is 10 residues long. Deletions cut 11 bases from V and 7 bases from J, with 11 bases between. CDR3 DNA: TGTGCCGGGAGAGTTGGGACCCAGTACTTC. Translating gives CAGRVGTQYF.

The chain carries TRBV5-1 and TRBJ2-1; unclear D gene. There are 14 residues in the CDR3. The V gene's germline CDR1 is SGHRS and CDR2 YFSETQ. The V and J ends lost 3 bases and 8 bases respectively, with 15 bases between them. Here the CDR3 DNA reads TGCGCCAGCAGCTCCAATACAGCATTGGATGAGCAGTTCTTC. Amino acids: CASSSNTALDEQFF.

This clonotype was found a few times. V and J are TRBV3-1 and TRBJ2-5; D gene uncertain. The germline CDR1 and CDR2 sequences are LGHDT and YNNKEL (reference sequence). This CDR3 region has 15 residues. Between the trimmed V and J ends, which lost 1 base and 0 bases, there was a span of 9 bases. The CDR3 loop is CASSQVAQYQETQYF. In nucleotides, the CDR3 is TGTGCCAGCAGCCAAGTTGCACAGTACCAAGAGACCCAGTACTTC.

The chain recombines TRBV29-1 with TRBJ1-1; D remains unclear. CDR3 length: 11 amino acids. Trimming removed 7 bases at V and 0 bases at J, with 6 bases between. Germline V CDR1 and CDR2: SQVTM, ANQGSEA. The DNA for the CDR3 is TGCAGCGCCTTGTTGAACACTGAAGCTTTCTTT. It specifies CSALLNTEAFF.

This clonotype was recorded at least ten times. The chain uses TRBV18 and TRBJ1-1, with D maybe TRBD1 (5 bases). Trimming shortened V by 2 bases and J by 4 bases, and 8 bases separated the two germline ends. Looked up from germline, CDR1 is KGHSH and CDR2 is LQKENI. CDR3 length: 13 amino acids. CDR3 in DNA: TGTGCCAGCTCACCAAGGGGAGGCACTGAAGCTTTCTTT. Its translation is CASSPRGGTEAFF.

At least ten counts were recorded for this clonotype. The chain carries TRBV15 and TRBJ2-1; either TRBD1 or TRBD2 may fit D (5 bases each). Germline loops: CDR1 LNHNV, CDR2 YYDKDF (reference sequence). The CDR3 spans 14 residues. V shed 9 bases and J shed 0 bases, with 12 bases lying between them. CDR3 loop: CATNTGGSYNEQFF. CDR3 in DNA: TGTGCCACAAACACTGGGGGCTCCTACAATGAGCAGTTCTTC.

This clonotype appeared a few times. V and J are TRBV7-8 and TRBJ1-4, with 10 bases lining up with TRBD1. This CDR3 spans 14 amino acids. Germline V CDR1 and CDR2: SGHVS, FQNEAQ. The junction had 0 bases not matched to a gene; V was cut back by 1 base and J by 7 bases. The CDR3 bases are TGTGCCAGCAGCTTAGGGACAGGGGGTGAAAAACTGTTTTTT. Translating it yields CASSLGTGGEKLFF.

V gene TRBV29-1 combines with J gene TRBJ2-4; D is uncertain. The germline V gene has CDR1 SQVTM and CDR2 ANQGSEA. The CDR3 is 13 residues long. V lost 4 bases, J lost 9 bases, and 16 bases lay in between. The CDR3 spells CSVALRTLGIQYF. CDR3 coding DNA: TGCAGCGTTGCGCTGAGGACCCTAGGCATTCAGTACTTC.

This clonotype was found many times. The V call is TRBV5-1, the J call TRBJ2-3; D might be TRBD1 (5 bases). The CDR3 totals 15 residues. The ends were cut back, 3 bases at V and 1 base at J, with 12 bases in the middle. Germline V gene sequence: CDR1 SGHRS, CDR2 YFSETQ. This CDR3 is CASSYQGEGTDTQYF. The CDR3 DNA sequence: TGCGCCAGCAGCTATCAGGGTGAGGGCACAGATACGCAGTATTTT.

This chain connects TRBV4-2 to TRBJ2-3; possibly TRBD1 or TRBD2 for D (5 bases each). Germline V CDR1 and CDR2: LGHNA, YNFKEQ. Trimming shortened V by 3 bases and J by 0 bases, and 16 bases separated the two germline ends. This CDR3 spans 17 amino acids. CDR3 region: CASSQGVGAESTDTQYF. The CDR3 DNA follows: TGTGCCAGCAGCCAGGGGGTTGGGGCGGAAAGCACAGATACGCAGTATTTT.